The subject of this entry is one T cell receptor (beta chain). Its antigen remains unidentified. This entry is derived from a study of T cell responses to AZD1222 COVID-19 vaccine. TCRdb's copy holds only in-frame clones and misses some; the assay was immunoSEQ multiplex PCR. The data contain more than 100,000 clones, 65% to 90% of them singletons. Regarding the study as a whole: Dominant at 160-218 and 743-854, vaccine-associated CD4 TCRs also spanned spike. Baseline antibody screening turned up just a handful of seropositive AZD1222 recipients. There were mostly white British donors and more females than males, and clonal diversity was possibly underestimated.

This clonotype originated in an adult who received the MenACWY meningococcal vaccine as a control. Specimen: peripheral blood, collected 28 days after the second dose of the MenACWY control vaccine.

Written as DNA, the CDR3 is TGTGCCACCAGCCCATCGACAGGGGTAAACACTGAAGCTTTCTTT. Amino acid sequence: CATSPSTGVNTEAFF. The rearrangement links TRBV15 to TRBJ1-1, with TRBD1 matching over 8 bases. The J segment lost 2 bases and the V segment lost 5 bases, leaving 7 bases of the junction unmatched. Germline V gene data show CDR1 as LNHNV and CDR2 as YYDKDF (reference sequence). This CDR3 has 15 residues.